This T cell receptor (beta chain) was captured in a study of cytomegalovirus exposure and HLA in healthy donors. A multiplex PCR was run with 60 Vbeta primers and 13 Jbeta primers. Measured with immunoSEQ multiplex PCR; TCRdb has only the in-frame clones, and not every one. In the table there are over 30,000 clones, about three fifths of which are singletons. Germline CDR1 reads SGHDN; CDR2 reads FVKESK. J was trimmed by 11 bases and V by 10 bases; bases with no gene match: 11. The CDR3 is made up of 13 amino acids. This receptor was identified in a man between 50 and 59 years old in good health and CMV-seropositive. The chain is built from TRBV14 and TRBJ1-4; 9 bases are shared with TRBD1. Sample: PBMCs. The CDR3 spells CATSGTGRRKLFF. The CDR3 bases are TGTGCCACCTCCGGGACAGGGCGGCGGAAACTGTTTTTT.